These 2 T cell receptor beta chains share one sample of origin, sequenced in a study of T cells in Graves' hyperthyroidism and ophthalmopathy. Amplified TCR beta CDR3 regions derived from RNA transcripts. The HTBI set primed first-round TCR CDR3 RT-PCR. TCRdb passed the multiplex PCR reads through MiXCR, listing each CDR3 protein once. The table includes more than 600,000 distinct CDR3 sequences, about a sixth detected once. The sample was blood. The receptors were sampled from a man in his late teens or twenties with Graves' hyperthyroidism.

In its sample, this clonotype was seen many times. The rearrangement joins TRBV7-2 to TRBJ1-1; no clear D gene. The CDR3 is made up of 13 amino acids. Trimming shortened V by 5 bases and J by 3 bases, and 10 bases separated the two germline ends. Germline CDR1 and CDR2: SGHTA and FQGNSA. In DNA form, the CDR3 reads TGTGCCAGCAGCCCCACCGCCGACACTGAAGCTTTCTTT. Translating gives CASSPTADTEAFF.

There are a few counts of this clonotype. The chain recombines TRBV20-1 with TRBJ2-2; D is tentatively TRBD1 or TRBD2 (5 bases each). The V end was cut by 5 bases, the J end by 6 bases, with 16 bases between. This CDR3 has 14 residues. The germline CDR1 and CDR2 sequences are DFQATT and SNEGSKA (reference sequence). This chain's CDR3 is CSAARPGSSGELFF. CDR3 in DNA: TGCAGTGCTGCCCGCCCAGGGAGCTCCGGGGAGCTGTTTTTT.